This T cell receptor beta chain was profiled in a study of shared clonotypes between healthy human individuals (dated by TCRdb to about 2020). General notes on the study: The cohort included a few men and a couple of women between 18 and 49 years of age. For each donor, CD4 naive and CD4 memory were each given three plates, CD8 naive was given two plates, and CD8 memory was given one plate. To estimate repertoire size and how much clonotypes are shared between individuals, the study performed deep sequencing of blood TCR repertoires from about 5 healthy adults. Different laboratories and diverse techniques were used to prepare libraries and sequence TCR repertoires, to increase sequencing depth and limit assay-specific biases. Leukapheresis yielded between about 0.94 and 10 billion PBMCs per donor. Findings and caveats that apply to the study as a whole: Compared with non-shared clonotypes, clonotypes shared by all four sorted-subset donors had higher generation probabilities. Pairwise subsampling led to the expectation that sequencing depth would affect the degree of clonotype sharing among donors. Rarefaction of sorted-subset datasets indicated incomplete sequencing despite the large sequencing depth. Larger estimated clonotype richness was generally found for naive subsets than for memory subsets. Sampling was restricted to blood, and TCR repertoires in tissue are likely to differ from TCR repertoires in blood. The small number of donors limited the genetic and exposure-history diversity represented. Sharing across several donors was observed for around 5% of naive CD4, about 4% of naive CD8, over 2% of memory CD4, and approximately 0.41% of memory CD8 clonotypes.

V is pruned by 5 bases and J by 4 bases, leaving 6 bases of the junction without a gene match. CDR3 length: 16 amino acids, cysteine to phenylalanine. The kept DNA is CDR3 alone, 48 bases in frame from the first base. Reading the germline V gene gives CDR1 SGHTA and CDR2 FQGNSA. Healthy HIV-negative adults with no recently reported acute infections or vaccinations were included as donors. Every donor was a Caucasian adult living in Nashville, Tennessee, USA. CD4+ T cells were enriched by magnetic negative selection, after which naive cells were positively selected on CD45RA and the negative fraction was taken as the memory subset. After blood collection by leukapheresis, PBMCs were isolated using Ficoll-Histopaque density gradient centrifugation and then cryopreserved in the vapor phase of liquid nitrogen. Analytical flow cytometry was used to check the purity and quantity of each magnetically sorted T cell population. From each sorted fraction, genomic DNA was isolated and quantified by UV absorbance on a Nanodrop 2000c.

Using the deep immunoSEQ assay, TCR CDR3 regions were amplified from genomic DNA by multiplex PCR. Extracted genomic DNA from each cell subset was distributed evenly across all wells of several immunoSEQ 96-well plates, and each plate was treated as a replicate. For sorted subsets, roughly 200 ng genomic DNA, equal to 30,000 to 35,000 T cell genomes, was loaded into each replicate PCR. Purified libraries were quantified with a Qubit 3.0 fluorometer, sized on a Bioanalyzer 2100, and re-quantified with the KAPA Library Quantification kit. A separate single-read 150-cycle Illumina NextSeq 550 flow cell was used to sequence each immunoSEQ 96-well plate. On the study's bioinformatics: Because the immunoSEQ output included only junctional sequences and no quality scores, the filtering could not be the same as the filtering used for full-length reads. To assign V/J genes and CDR3, sequences were annotated against IMGT germline references using PyIR, a Python wrapper for IgBLAST v1.9. Reads were filtered out if the reads had weak V/J assignments (E-value above 1e-6), no CDR3, stop codons, out-of-frame junctions, or ambiguous translated residues. V3J clonotypes were defined as sequences sharing an identical inferred V gene, J gene, and CDR3 amino acid sequence. Percentage overlap between repertoires was calculated by dividing the number of shared unique clonotypes by the size of the smaller repertoire. Richness of each repertoire was evaluated using RTK rarefaction, the Chao1 estimator, and Recon v2.1 estimates of unobserved clonotypes. Generation probabilities for all TCRbeta clonotypes obtained by the gDNA method from several donors were computed using OLGA. TCRdb stores this immuneACCESS table with in-frame sequences only. Part of the clones is absent; in the studies checked, under half of the shortfall reflects unresolved V genes, and no reason is known for the rest. V and J calls and clone size are given by that table; D and trimming were obtained from the DNA. A total of 2 million to 2.5 million clones appear in this sample, approximately 94% of them only once. The ten largest clones represent roughly 0.13% of the sample.

Regarding this clone: Its binding antigen is unknown. No clone much larger than this one lies a single base away; base qualities are absent.

The source is a man younger than 35 in good health. The chain was built from TRBV7-2 and TRBJ1-6, with 9 bases in between that match TRBD1. Sequencing was done on a sample of naive CD4+ T cells sorted from blood. The sample's cell subset or site label, decoded: CD45RA+ positively selected. The nucleotide sequence is given as TGTGCCAGCAGCCCGGACAGGGGATTTTATAATTCACCCCTCCACTTT. This encodes CASSPDRGFYNSPLHF.